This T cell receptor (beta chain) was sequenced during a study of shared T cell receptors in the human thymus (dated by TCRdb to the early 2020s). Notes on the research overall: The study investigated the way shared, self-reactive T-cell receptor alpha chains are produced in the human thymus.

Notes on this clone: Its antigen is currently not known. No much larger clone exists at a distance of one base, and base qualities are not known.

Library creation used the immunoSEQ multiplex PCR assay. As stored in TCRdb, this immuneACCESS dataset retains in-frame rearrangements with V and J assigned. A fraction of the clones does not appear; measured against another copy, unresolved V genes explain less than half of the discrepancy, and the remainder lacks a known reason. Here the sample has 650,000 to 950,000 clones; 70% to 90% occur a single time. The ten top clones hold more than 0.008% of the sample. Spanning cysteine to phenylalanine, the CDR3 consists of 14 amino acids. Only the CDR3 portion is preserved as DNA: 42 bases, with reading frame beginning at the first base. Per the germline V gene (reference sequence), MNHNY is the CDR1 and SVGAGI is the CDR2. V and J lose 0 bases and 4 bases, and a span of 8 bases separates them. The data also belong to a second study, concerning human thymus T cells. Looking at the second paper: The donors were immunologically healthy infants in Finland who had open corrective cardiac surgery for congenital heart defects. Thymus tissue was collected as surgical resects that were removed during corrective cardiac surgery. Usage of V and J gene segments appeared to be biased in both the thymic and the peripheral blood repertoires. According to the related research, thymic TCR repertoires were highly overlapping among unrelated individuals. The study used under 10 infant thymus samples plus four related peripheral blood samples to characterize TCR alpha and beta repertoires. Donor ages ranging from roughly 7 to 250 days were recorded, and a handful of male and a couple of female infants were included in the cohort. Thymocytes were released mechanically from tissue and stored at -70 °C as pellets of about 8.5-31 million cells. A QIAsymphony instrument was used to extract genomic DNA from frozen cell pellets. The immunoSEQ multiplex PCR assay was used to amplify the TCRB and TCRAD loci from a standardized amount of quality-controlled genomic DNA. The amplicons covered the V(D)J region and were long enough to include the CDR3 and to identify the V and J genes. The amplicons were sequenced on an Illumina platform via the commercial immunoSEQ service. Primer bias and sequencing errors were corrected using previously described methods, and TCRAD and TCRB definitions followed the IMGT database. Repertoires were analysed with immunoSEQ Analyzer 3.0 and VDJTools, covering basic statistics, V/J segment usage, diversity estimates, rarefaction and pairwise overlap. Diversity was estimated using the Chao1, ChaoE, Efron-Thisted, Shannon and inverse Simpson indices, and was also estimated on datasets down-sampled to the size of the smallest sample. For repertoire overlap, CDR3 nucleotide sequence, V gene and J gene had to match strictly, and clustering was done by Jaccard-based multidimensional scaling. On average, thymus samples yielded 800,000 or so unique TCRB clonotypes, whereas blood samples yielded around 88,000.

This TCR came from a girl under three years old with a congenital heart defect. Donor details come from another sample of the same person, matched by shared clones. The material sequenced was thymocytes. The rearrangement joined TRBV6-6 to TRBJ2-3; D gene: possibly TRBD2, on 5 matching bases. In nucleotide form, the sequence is TGTGCCAGCAGTTACTCGGGAGTACCAGATACGCAGTATTTT. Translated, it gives CASSYSGVPDTQYF.